This T cell receptor beta chain comes out of a study of T cells after posttransplantation cyclophosphamide. This clone came up many times. Its antigen remains unidentified. Study-level findings and limits: Tissue-infiltrating T cells from skin or gut overlapped little with blood T cells.

The CDR3 has 16 amino acids. The protocol was immunoSEQ multiplex PCR, while the TCRdb copy is restricted to in-frame clones and leaves out a portion. This repertoire holds tens of thousands of clones, and none appear only once. This TCR derives from a man in his forties in good health, CMV-negative, and a related stem cell transplant donor. The genes are TRBV21-1 and TRBJ2-3; the tabulated D call, TRBD1, remains unverified against the DNA. TRBV21-1 is a known pseudogene. The sample comprised PBMCs. The CDR3, as DNA: TGTGCCAGCAGCAAAAGTCCGGGACAGAGCACAGATACGCAGTATTTT. It codes for CASSKSPGQSTDTQYF.